This T cell receptor beta chain stems from a study of blood T cells in healthy people across ages. Total RNA extracted from each sample amounted to at least 5.5 micrograms. With regard to this clonotype: Antigen unknown.

Study conclusions and caveats: More naive CD4+ cells and higher diversity marked long-lived donors relative to aged donors. Age showed a roughly linear inverse relationship with TCR beta diversity per million T cells.

Combining a sample-barcoded 5' primer with a J-beta primer mix, a second PCR ran for roughly 6 to 11 cycles. A minimum of 2.5 million CDR3-containing paired-end reads was obtained for each sample. MiXCR, run by TCRdb on the 5' RACE reads, gives a single entry per CDR3 protein. The sample lists fewer than 800,000 distinct CDR3 sequences; around 49% were seen once. The CDR3 length is 12 residues. Germline values: CDR1 SGHDT, CDR2 YYEEEE. V lost 4 bases to trimming and J lost 7 bases, with 11 bases between them. V usage is TRBV5-6 and J usage is TRBJ1-1; D gene uncertain. The receptor was isolated from a woman aged 55-69 years in good health. Sequencing used blood. Here the CDR3 DNA reads TGTGCCAGCAGCCTGGACGGTGGTGAAGCTTTCTTT. Protein sequence: CASSLDGGEAFF. Filled out from reference TRBV5-6 and TRBJ1-1, the complete variable domain reads DAGVTQSPTHLIKTRGQQVTLRCSPKSGHDTVSWYQQALGQGPQFIFQYYEEEERQRGNFPDRFSGHQFPNYSSELNVNALLLGDSALYLCASSLDGGEAFFGQGTRLTVV.